The text below deals with one T cell receptor beta chain. Its antigen is unknown. The data are from a study of OX40 agonist ivuxolimab in advanced cancers. Turning to the study itself: Patients were treated with ivuxolimab, an agonistic anti-OX40 (CD134) antibody. Among those enrolled, mean age was around 55 years (range about 23 to 90) and 75% to 90% were male.

Findings and limits, study-wide: Circulating CD4+ and CD8+ T cells showed clonal expansion by week 6 at 0.1 to 3.0 mg/kg.

This CDR3 is built from 14 residues. Germline values: CDR1 MNHNS, CDR2 SASEGT. V was cut by 5 bases and J by 3 bases, with 14 bases left in between. This table comes from immunoSEQ multiplex PCR, and its TCRdb copy is limited to in-frame clones, with some not included. The table records about 53,000 clones, 60% to 80% of them present only once. The TCR originated in an adult with an advanced solid tumor such as melanoma, head and neck, liver or kidney cancer. Sequences were derived from CD4+ or CD8+ T cells sorted from blood, sampled in a trial of the OX40 agonist ivuxolimab. V usage is TRBV6-1 and J usage is TRBJ2-7; D is unclear. The CDR3 coding sequence is TGTGCCAGCAGTTCTGGACGGACGAACTACGAGCAGTACTTC. Translating it yields CASSSGRTNYEQYF.